The TCR beta chain under discussion was sequenced for a study of blood T cell repertoires in COVID-19. Overall study context: Samples taken during acute and convalescent COVID-19 were collected in the United States, Italy and Spain.

Germline V gene lookup returns CDR1 SGHVS and CDR2 FNYEAQ. The CDR3 covers 14 residues. Germline trimming cut 6 bases from V and 2 bases from J; bases unmatched to any gene: 7. Profiling relied on immunoSEQ multiplex PCR, and the TCRdb table lists in-frame clones only, not all of them. The sample consists of around 130,000 clones, around 77% of them appearing once. This receptor was taken from a human donor in a cohort sampled during active COVID-19. V is TRBV7-6 and J is TRBJ2-7; 7 bases agree with TRBD2. Sequencing was carried out using peripheral blood. CDR3 DNA: TGTGCCAGCAGTCGAGGGGCGGGAGCCTACGAGCAGTACTTC. Encoded protein: CASSRGAGAYEQYF.